This entry concerns a single T cell receptor beta chain. These data are taken from a study of T cell changes during pregnancy in multiple sclerosis. Germline V gene data show CDR1 as KGHSH and CDR2 as LQKENI. The CDR3 runs to 11 residues. Trimming removed 2 bases at V and 12 bases at J, with 8 bases between. Data came from immunoSEQ multiplex PCR; TCRdb stores just in-frame clones and leaves some out. The repertoire has approximately 130,000 clones, roughly 96% of them found once; the top ten carry less than 0.55%. The sample here was peripheral blood, taken after pregnancy. The chain combines TRBV18 with TRBJ2-1, with a possible D match to TRBD2 (6 bases). This clonotype was obtained from a female donor with multiple sclerosis, enrolled in a pregnancy study. The CDR3 nucleotides read TGTGCCAGCTCACCAGGGCGGGGGCAGTTCTTC. This codes for CASSPGRGQFF.